A single sample is the source of the 9 T cell receptor beta chains below, sequenced in a study of cytomegalovirus exposure and HLA in healthy donors. In the PCR, 60 Vbeta and 13 Jbeta primers were used. Data came from immunoSEQ multiplex PCR; TCRdb stores just in-frame clones and leaves some out. This sample has about 140,000 clones, with just under 85% found just once. Material: PBMCs. The source of these receptors is a woman aged 40 to 50 in good health and CMV-seronegative.

The chain joins TRBV29-1 to TRBJ2-3; 9 nucleotides match TRBD2. Per germline, CDR1 SQVTM and CDR2 ANQGSEA. V was pared by 4 bases and J by 2 bases, with 1 base of the junction left unmatched. This CDR3 contains 13 residues. DNA of the CDR3: TGCAGCGTTGGACTAGCGGCCACAGATACGCAGTATTTT. Protein product: CSVGLAATDTQYF.

V usage is TRBV7-6 and J usage is TRBJ2-2; D not resolved. CDR3 size: 13 residues. Germline values: CDR1 SGHVS, CDR2 FNYEAQ. V lost 5 bases, J lost 3 bases, and 7 bases lay in between. The CDR3 nucleotides are TGTGCCAGCAGCGCCCGGGACACCGGGGAGCTGTTTTTT. This encodes CASSARDTGELFF.

The chain carries TRBV7-9 and TRBJ1-1; D may be TRBD1 (6 bases). This CDR3 comprises 15 residues. The ends were cut back, 5 bases at V and 5 bases at J, with 18 bases in the middle. CDR1 SEHNR and CDR2 FQNEAQ come from the germline V gene (reference sequence). CDR3 sequence (DNA): TGTGCCAGCAGCCTCAGGACAGTGGTTGATACTGAAGCTTTCTTT. Translating it yields CASSLRTVVDTEAFF.

This clone was detected only a few times. This chain connects TRBV2 to TRBJ1-5; TRBD1 is a possible D gene (6 bases). The CDR3 is 12 residues long. The germline V and J ends were trimmed by 6 bases and 6 bases, with 9 bases remaining between them. Per germline, CDR1 SNHLY and CDR2 FYNNEI. Here the CDR3 reads CASSEQGQPQHF. CDR3 DNA sequence: TGTGCCAGCAGCGAACAGGGTCAGCCCCAGCATTTT.

There are a few counts of this clone. The chain couples TRBV10-3 to TRBJ2-1, with a possible D match to TRBD2 (6 bases). Trimming removed 6 bases from V and 8 bases from J, with 11 bases in between. The germline V gene encodes CDR1 ENHRY and CDR2 SYGVKD. The CDR3 is 12 residues long. CDR3 region: CAISTASDEQFF. Written as DNA, the CDR3 is TGTGCCATCAGCACAGCTAGCGATGAGCAGTTCTTC.

The V call is TRBV7-2, the J call TRBJ2-7; D is perhaps TRBD1 (5 bases). V lost 3 bases to trimming and J lost 6 bases, with 12 bases between them. This CDR3 spans 13 amino acids. The germline V gene has CDR1 SGHTA and CDR2 FQGNSA. The CDR3 DNA is TGTGCCAGCAGCTTCGCCCCGGACACCGAGCAGTACTTC. Translated, it gives CASSFAPDTEQYF.

The chain uses TRBV4-1 and TRBJ2-1; a possible D gene is TRBD2 (6 bases). The germline gives CDR1 MGHRA, CDR2 YSYEKL. Trimming stripped 4 bases from V and 4 bases from J, with 17 bases between. The CDR3 runs 16 residues. CDR3 bases: TGCGCCAGCAGCCGGGACTTTTTCGACGGGTACAATGAGCAGTTCTTC. It translates to CASSRDFFDGYNEQFF.

The rearrangement links TRBV28 to TRBJ1-4, with a tentative D call TRBD1 (6 bases). CDR1 MDHEN and CDR2 SYDVKM come from the germline V gene. CDR3 size: 13 residues. Trimming cost V 8 bases and J 7 bases, with 14 bases left between them. The CDR3 reads CASRTVFGEKLFF. The CDR3 nucleotides read TGTGCCAGCCGGACAGTCTTCGGTGAAAAACTGTTTTTT.

The chain is built from TRBV7-9 and TRBJ2-5; a possible D gene is TRBD1 (6 bases). V was clipped by 5 bases and J by 2 bases, with 12 bases between them. The CDR3 has 14 amino acids. Germline CDR1 SEHNR, CDR2 FQNEAQ (reference sequence). CDR3 sequence: CASSPRQGQETQYF. In DNA form, the CDR3 reads TGTGCCAGCAGCCCGAGGCAGGGGCAAGAGACCCAGTACTTC.